This T cell receptor beta chain was identified during a study of T cell responses to AZD1222 COVID-19 vaccine. Study-wide points: Recipients of AZD1222 seropositive at baseline numbered only 5 or 6. Across the whole spike, CD4 TCRs peaked at regions 160-218 and 743-854.

A word on this clone: Antigen specificity is unknown.

The V and J ends lost 2 bases and 0 bases respectively, with 8 bases between them. CDR1 is SGHRS, CDR2 YFSETQ, per germline. CDR3 length equals 14 residues. Repertoires were generated with immunoSEQ multiplex PCR, while TCRdb's copy carries only in-frame clones and drops some. The profile shows approximately 88,000 clones, 85% to 90% of them singletons. Material: peripheral blood, obtained 28 days after the second AZD1222 dose. This sequence originates from an adult who received the AZD1222 COVID-19 vaccine. The rearrangement uses TRBV5-1 and TRBJ1-1, with TRBD1 as a possible D gene (6 bases). In nucleotides, the CDR3 is TGCGCCAGCAGCTTACAGGGTATGAACACTGAAGCTTTCTTT. Protein: CASSLQGMNTEAFF.